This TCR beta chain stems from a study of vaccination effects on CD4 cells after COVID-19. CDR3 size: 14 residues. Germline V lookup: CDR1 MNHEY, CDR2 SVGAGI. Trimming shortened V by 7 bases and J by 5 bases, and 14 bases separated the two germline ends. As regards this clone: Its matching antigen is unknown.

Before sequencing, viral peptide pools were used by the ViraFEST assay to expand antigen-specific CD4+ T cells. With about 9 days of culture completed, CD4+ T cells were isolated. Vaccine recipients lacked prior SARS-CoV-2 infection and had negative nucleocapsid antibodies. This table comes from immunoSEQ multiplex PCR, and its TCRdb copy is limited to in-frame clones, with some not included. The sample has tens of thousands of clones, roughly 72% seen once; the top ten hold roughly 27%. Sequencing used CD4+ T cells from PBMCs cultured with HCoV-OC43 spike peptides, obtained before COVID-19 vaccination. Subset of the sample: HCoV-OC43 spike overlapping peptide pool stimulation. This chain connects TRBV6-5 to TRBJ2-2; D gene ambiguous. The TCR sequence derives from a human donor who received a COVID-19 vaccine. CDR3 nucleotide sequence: TGTGCCAGCATGAGAGAAGTTAGGACCGGGGAGCTGTTTTTT. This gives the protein CASMREVRTGELFF.